This T cell receptor (beta chain) was sequenced during a study of cytomegalovirus exposure and HLA in healthy donors. In its sample, this clone was seen many times. This CDR3 has 14 residues. The germline V gene encodes CDR1 LNHDA and CDR2 SQIVND (reference sequence). V shed 5 bases and J 2 bases; nucleotides not matched to a gene: 3. 13 Jbeta primers and 60 Vbeta primers were used for the PCR. The method was immunoSEQ multiplex PCR; TCRdb's version includes in-frame clones alone and lacks a portion of them. Of about 130,000 clones listed, about three quarters are singletons. The source is a human donor in good health. The chain is built from TRBV19 and TRBJ2-1, with 7 bases aligning to TRBD2. Sequencing was carried out using PBMCs. Here the CDR3 reads CASSGLVAYNEQFF. The CDR3 bases are TGTGCCAGTAGTGGACTAGTGGCCTACAATGAGCAGTTCTTC.